These 5 T cell receptor beta chains were all obtained from the same sample, sequenced in a study of breast tumors, draining lymph nodes, adjacent tissues. TCRdb re-called the multiplex PCR reads through MiXCR, storing one row per CDR3 protein. The sample has tens of thousands of distinct CDR3 sequences; over 40% are singletons. The sequenced material came from breast tumor tissue. These TCRs come from a female donor with breast cancer. Some clones in this sample may be carry-over from other donors' samples.

The genes are TRBV5-1 and TRBJ1-4; D unresolved. CDR3 length: 17 residues. The V end lost 0 bases, the J end lost 0 bases, and 12 bases lay between the germline ends. Germline lookup yields CDR1 SGHRS and CDR2 YFSETQ. CDR3 sequence reads: CASSLEGTVATNEKLFF. CDR3 bases: TGCGCCAGCAGCTTGGAGGGTACTGTCGCAACTAATGAAAAACTGTTTTTT.

In the case of this clonotype: The limits of the CDR3 on the DNA are not certain, so only TCRdb's listed CDR3 is given. The chain joins TRBV5-1 to TRBJ2-7; TRBD2, the table's D call, lacks a check against the DNA. The CDR3 contains 19 residues when both ends are counted. Germline values: CDR1 SGHRS, CDR2 YFSETQ. The CDR3 sequence: CASSFYICSAAGGPREQYF.

Note on this clonotype: A much larger clone lies a single base off, so this may be a read error. Since no conserved phenylalanine or tryptophan closes the CDR3, a read error is the likely cause. V gene TRBV30 combines with J gene TRBJ2-2; D remains ambiguous. Trimming removed 0 bases from V and 6 bases from J, with 8 bases in between. The CDR3 runs 13 residues. Germline CDR1 reads GTSNPN; CDR2 reads SVGIG (reference sequence). The CDR3 spells CAWSVRSSGELFL. The CDR3 bases are TGTGCCTGGAGTGTACGAAGTTCCGGGGAGCTGTTTCTT.

Many counts were recorded for this clonotype. The chain combines TRBV5-8 with TRBJ2-3; D gene ambiguous. CDR1 is SGHTS and CDR2 is YDEGEE in the germline V gene. This CDR3 comprises 16 residues. Between the trimmed V and J ends, which lost 0 bases and 2 bases, there was a span of 13 bases. The DNA for the CDR3 is TGTGCCAGCAGCTTGGTCACTACCCCGGACACAGATACGCAGTATTTT. It codes for CASSLVTTPDTDTQYF.

This clonotype has a count of ten or more. The chain joins TRBV19 to TRBJ2-7; TRBD2 aligns across 10 bases. The CDR3 spans 13 residues. The V gene end was trimmed by 8 bases and the J gene end by 6 bases; junction bases not matched to a gene: 7. Germline-derived CDR1 and CDR2 are LNHDA and SQIVND (reference sequence). Here the CDR3 reads CASSSGSPLEQYF. The CDR3 DNA follows: TGTGCCAGTTCTAGCGGGAGCCCGCTCGAGCAGTACTTC.